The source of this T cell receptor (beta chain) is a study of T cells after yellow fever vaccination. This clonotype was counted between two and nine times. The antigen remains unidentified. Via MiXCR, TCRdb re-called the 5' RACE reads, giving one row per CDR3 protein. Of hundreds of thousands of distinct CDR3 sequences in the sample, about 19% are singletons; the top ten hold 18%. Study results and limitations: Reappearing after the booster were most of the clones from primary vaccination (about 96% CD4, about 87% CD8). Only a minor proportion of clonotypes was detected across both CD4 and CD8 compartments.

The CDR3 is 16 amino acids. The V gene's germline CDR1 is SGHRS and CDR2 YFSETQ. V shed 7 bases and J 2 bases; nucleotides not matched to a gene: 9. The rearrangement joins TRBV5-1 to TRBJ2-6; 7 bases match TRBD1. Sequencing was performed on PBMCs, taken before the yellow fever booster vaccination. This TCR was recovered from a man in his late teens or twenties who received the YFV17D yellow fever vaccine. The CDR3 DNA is TGCGCCAGCGACGAAGGGGGCCGAACTGGGGCCAACGTCCTGACTTTC. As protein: CASDEGGRTGANVLTF.